A single sample is the source of the 19 T cell receptor beta chains below, sequenced in a study of Ad26.COV2.S vaccination and SARS-CoV-2 variants. Sequencing used immunoSEQ multiplex PCR; TCRdb keeps in-frame clones, though not all of them. The sample consists of roughly 180,000 clones, around 88% of them appearing once. The material was peripheral blood, obtained after recovery from COVID-19. The receptors derive from a human donor who had recovered from COVID-19.

V gene TRBV9 combines with J gene TRBJ1-1; D gene uncertain. There are 14 residues in the CDR3. Germline V gives CDR1 SGDLS, CDR2 YYNGEE. V was trimmed by 1 base and J by 3 bases, leaving 10 bases between them. The CDR3 nucleotides read TGTGCCAGCAGCGTAAGAGTGTCGGACACTGAAGCTTTCTTT. This gives the protein CASSVRVSDTEAFF.

The sample holds one count of this clone. This chain links TRBV4-1 with TRBJ2-7; the match to TRBD1 covers 7 bases. This CDR3 is built from 14 residues. Germline CDR1 MGHRA, CDR2 YSYEKL. V lost 1 base, J lost 2 bases, and 2 bases stayed unmatched. The CDR3 loop is CASSQGQGAYEQYF. CDR3 nucleotides: TGCGCCAGCAGCCAAGGCCAGGGGGCCTACGAGCAGTACTTC.

This rearrangement joins TRBV12-3 or TRBV12-4 to TRBJ2-1; D gene unclear. V lost 6 bases and J lost 10, with 16 bases in between. CDR3 length equals 13 residues. CDR3 region: CASRTVGVEEQFF. CDR3 nucleotides: TGTGCCAGCAGAACCGTGGGTGTCGAGGAGCAGTTCTTC.

The chain has TRBV28 and TRBJ1-5; 7 bases agree with TRBD1. After removal of 8 bases from V and 5 bases from J, the junction contained 6 bases not matched to a gene. CDR1 MDHEN and CDR2 SYDVKM come from the germline V gene. This CDR3 comprises 13 residues. As DNA, the CDR3 is TGTGCCAGCCGGGACAGTCCCGATCAGCCCCAGCATTTT. This sequence encodes CASRDSPDQPQHF.

This clone showed up just once. The V call is TRBV11-1, the J call TRBJ1-6, with D possibly being TRBD1 (5 bases). There are 15 residues in the CDR3. In germline, CDR1 is SGHAT, CDR2 FQDESV (reference sequence). V lost 2 bases and J 5 bases, leaving 10 bases between the germline ends. The CDR3 DNA is TGTGCCAGCAGCTTATCGGGACTCAATAATTCACCCCTCCACTTT. It encodes CASSLSGLNNSPLHF.

The chain joins TRBV19 to TRBJ1-1; 9 bases are a match to TRBD1. The CDR3 consists of 15 residues. Germline V gene data show CDR1 as LNHDA and CDR2 as SQIVND (reference sequence). The V gene end was trimmed by 4 bases and the J gene end by 4 bases; junction bases not matched to a gene: 7. The CDR3 coding sequence is TGTGCCAGTAGTACCGGACAGGGGACTACCACTGAAGCTTTCTTT. As protein: CASSTGQGTTTEAFF.

CDR3 protein: CASTRTGTSTDTQYF. In DNA, the CDR3 is TGTGCCAGCACCAGGACTGGTACTAGCACAGATACGCAGTATTTT. This rearrangement joins TRBV5-4 to TRBJ2-3; weak D call: TRBD2 (5 bases). The V and J ends lost 6 bases and 0 bases respectively, with 14 bases between them. CDR1 is SGHNT, CDR2 YYREEE, per germline (reference sequence). This CDR3 contains 15 residues. Variable domain in full (rest from reference TRBV5-4 and TRBJ2-3): ETGVTQSPTHLIKTRGQQVTLRCSSQSGHNTVSWYQQALGQGPQFIFQYYREEENGRGNFPPRFSGLQFPNYSSELNVNALELDDSALYLCASTRTGTSTDTQYFGPGTRLTVL.

The chain couples TRBV7-3 to TRBJ1-1; D is unclear. Trimming took 1 base from V and 1 from J, leaving 7 bases between them. Per germline, CDR1 SGHTA and CDR2 FQGTGA. The CDR3 totals 14 residues. CDR3 coding DNA: TGTGCCAGCAGCTTAAAACACGCGAACACTGAAGCTTTCTTT. Its protein is CASSLKHANTEAFF.

V and J are TRBV11-2 and TRBJ1-5; D is unresolved. The CDR3 is 15 amino acids. Between the trimmed V and J ends, which lost 4 bases and 0 bases, there was a span of 10 bases. Germline values: CDR1 SGHAT, CDR2 FQNNGV. CDR3 bases: TGTGCCAGCAGCTCTACAATGTATAGCAATCAGCCCCAGCATTTT. This gives the protein CASSSTMYSNQPQHF.

This clone was seen only once. This chain connects TRBV6-5 to TRBJ1-3, with D perhaps matching TRBD1 (6 bases). The germline V gene encodes CDR1 MNHEY and CDR2 SVGAGI. The CDR3 covers 12 residues. The V end lost 6 bases, the J end lost 10 bases, and 13 bases lay between the germline ends. The CDR3, as DNA: TGTGCCAGCAGACAGGGCGAGTTGACCATATATTTT. It encodes CASRQGELTIYF.

This clone appeared a few times. This chain links TRBV6-5 with TRBJ1-1; 7 nucleotides align to TRBD1. The ends lost 0 bases at V and 5 bases at J; junction bases unmatched: 3. This CDR3 spans 14 amino acids. The germline gives CDR1 MNHEY, CDR2 SVGAGI. CDR3 coding DNA: TGTGCCAGCAGTTACTCAGGGGGCGGAACTGAAGCTTTCTTT. Protein: CASSYSGGGTEAFF.

This clone was seen a handful of times. The chain combines TRBV28 with TRBJ1-1, with TRBD1 matching 10 bases. The ends lost 5 bases at V and 7 bases at J; junction bases unmatched: 7. The CDR3 extends over 14 amino acids. The germline gives CDR1 MDHEN, CDR2 SYDVKM. As DNA, the CDR3 is TGTGCCAGCAGTCCTTGGACAGGGGGGTTTGAAGCTTTCTTT. Amino acid sequence: CASSPWTGGFEAFF.

V and J are TRBV4-1 and TRBJ2-3, with D tentatively TRBD2 (5 bases). The V end lost 1 base, the J end lost 0 bases, and 11 bases lay between the germline ends. This CDR3 spans 16 amino acids. Germline CDR1 is MGHRA and CDR2 is YSYEKL. The CDR3 bases are TGCGCCAGCAGCCAAGTCGGGGTACGGAGCACAGATACGCAGTATTTT. As protein: CASSQVGVRSTDTQYF.

The chain couples TRBV9 to TRBJ1-6; TRBD1 is a possible D gene (6 bases). This CDR3 has 15 amino acids. V shed 0 bases and J shed 7 bases, with 11 bases lying between them. Germline lookup yields CDR1 SGDLS and CDR2 YYNGEE. DNA of the CDR3: TGTGCCAGCAGCGTAGGTGGGGGCGTCAATTCACCCCTCCACTTT. This encodes CASSVGGGVNSPLHF. Drawing the rest from reference TRBV9 and TRBJ1-6, the complete variable domain is DSGVTQTPKHLITATGQRVTLRCSPRSGDLSVYWYQQSLDQGLQFLIQYYNGEERAKGNILERFSAQQFPDLHSELNLSSLELGDSALYFCASSVGGGVNSPLHFGNGTRLTVT.

The chain uses TRBV27 and TRBJ2-5, with D tentatively TRBD1 or TRBD2 (5 bases each). The CDR3 is made up of 17 amino acids. In germline, CDR1 is MNHEY, CDR2 SMNVEV (reference sequence). The V end was cut by 0 bases, the J end by 3 bases, with 17 bases between. This CDR3 is CASSLSVASLGEETQYF. The CDR3 nucleotides are TGTGCCAGCAGTTTATCGGTGGCTAGCCTGGGGGAAGAGACCCAGTACTTC.

The chain couples TRBV6-5 to TRBJ2-7, with D possibly matching TRBD1 (5 bases). The CDR3 length is 14 residues. Trimming took off 7 bases at V and 0 bases at J, with 13 bases between the two ends. Looked up from germline, CDR1 is MNHEY and CDR2 is SVGAGI. The CDR3 sequence is CASTTVWSSYEQYF. In DNA, the CDR3 is TGTGCCAGCACGACAGTATGGAGCTCCTACGAGCAGTACTTC.

The chain couples TRBV10-1 to TRBJ1-5; the D gene is possibly TRBD1 (5 bases). V lost 1 base and J lost 0, with 13 bases in between. The CDR3 has 17 amino acids. Germline assignment: CDR1 WNHNN and CDR2 SYGVQD (reference sequence). Here the CDR3 reads CASSECAKGNSNQPQHF. CDR3 sequence (DNA): TGCGCCAGCAGTGAGTGTGCCAAGGGGAATAGCAATCAGCCCCAGCATTTT.

The genes are TRBV5-1 and TRBJ2-3, with TRBD2 matching over 8 bases. With V trimmed by 6 bases and J by 3 bases, 9 bases remained unmatched. The CDR3 sequence is 15 residues long. Germline CDR1 SGHRS, CDR2 YFSETQ. CDR3 in DNA: TGCGCCAGCAAGAGCGGGAGATCGGGGACAGATACGCAGTATTTT. Amino acids: CASKSGRSGTDTQYF.

V is TRBV3-1 (or the pseudogene TRBV3-2) and J is TRBJ2-3, with D tentatively TRBD1 (5 bases). The CDR3 is 13 amino acids. V dropped 2 bases and J dropped 6 bases, with 9 bases sitting between them. Germline CDR1 reads LGHDT; CDR2 reads YNNKEL (reference sequence). This chain's CDR3 is CASSQRAGDTQYF. CDR3 DNA: TGTGCCAGCAGCCAAAGGGCAGGGGATACGCAGTATTTT.